The 5 T cell receptor beta chains reported below all come from one sample, sequenced in a study of T cell responses to AZD1222 COVID-19 vaccine. Produced via immunoSEQ multiplex PCR; TCRdb's table is partial and in-frame only. The sample contains tens of thousands of clones, just over 85% of which appear only once. The material sequenced was peripheral blood, taken on day 0 of AZD1222 vaccination. The receptor set was obtained from an adult in good health.

This clone was recorded once. The chain employs TRBV28 and TRBJ2-7, with TRBD2 identical over 8 bases. The CDR3 is 18 residues long. CDR1 MDHEN and CDR2 SYDVKM come from the germline V gene. After removal of 6 bases from V and 0 bases from J, the junction contained 16 bases not matched to a gene. In DNA form, the CDR3 reads TGTGCCAGCAGCCCGTCGGGGTTAGCGGGACTAAGCTCCTACGAGCAGTACTTC. Residues: CASSPSGLAGLSSYEQYF.

The chain recombines TRBV5-5 with TRBJ2-3; D gene unclear. In germline, CDR1 is SGHKS, CDR2 YYEKEE (reference sequence). The V and J ends lost 0 bases and 9 bases respectively, with 8 bases between them. CDR3 size: 12 residues. The CDR3 sequence: CASSLDLKTQYF. The CDR3, as DNA: TGTGCCAGCAGCTTGGATTTAAAGACGCAGTATTTT.

V gene TRBV7-2 combines with J gene TRBJ2-7; the D gene is possibly TRBD1 (6 bases). This CDR3 is built from 16 residues. Trimming cost V 1 base and J 1 base, with 14 bases left between them. Germline-derived CDR1 and CDR2 are SGHTA and FQGNSA. CDR3 DNA sequence: TGTGCCAGCAGCTTAGGTTCGACAGGCCTTTCCTACGAGCAGTACTTC. Amino acid sequence: CASSLGSTGLSYEQYF.

This chain joins TRBV28 and TRBJ2-7; the D is unclear. V lost 5 bases and J 6 bases, leaving 14 bases between the germline ends. This CDR3 is built from 13 residues. Germline assignment: CDR1 MDHEN and CDR2 SYDVKM. CDR3 sequence reads: CASSQRELREQYF. CDR3 DNA: TGTGCCAGCAGTCAAAGGGAACTTCGCGAGCAGTACTTC.

This rearrangement joins TRBV7-2 to TRBJ1-3, with TRBD1 as a possible D gene (5 bases). V lost 1 base and J lost 4, with 11 bases in between. This CDR3 contains 15 residues. CDR1 is SGHTA and CDR2 is FQGNSA in the germline V gene. CDR3 nucleotides: TGTGCCAGCAGCTTAGTCCCACAGGAGGGAAACACCATATATTTT. Translated: CASSLVPQEGNTIYF.